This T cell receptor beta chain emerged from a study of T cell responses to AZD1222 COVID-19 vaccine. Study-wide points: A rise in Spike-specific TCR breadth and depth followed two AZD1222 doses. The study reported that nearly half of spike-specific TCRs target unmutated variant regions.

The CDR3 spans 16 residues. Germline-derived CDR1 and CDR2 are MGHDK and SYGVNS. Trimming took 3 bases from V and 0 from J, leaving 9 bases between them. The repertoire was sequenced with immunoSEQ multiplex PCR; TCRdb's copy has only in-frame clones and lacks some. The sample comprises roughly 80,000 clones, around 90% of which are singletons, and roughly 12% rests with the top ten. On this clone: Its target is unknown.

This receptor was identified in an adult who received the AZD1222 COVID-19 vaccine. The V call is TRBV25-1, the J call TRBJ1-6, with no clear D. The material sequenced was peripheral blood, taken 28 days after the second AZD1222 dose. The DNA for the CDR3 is TGTGCCAGCAGTGATACCAGGAGCTCCTATAATTCACCCCTCCACTTT. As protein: CASSDTRSSYNSPLHF.